One and the same sample provided the 23 T cell receptor beta chains below, sequenced in a study of blood T cell repertoires in COVID-19. This table comes from immunoSEQ multiplex PCR, and its TCRdb copy is limited to in-frame clones, with some not included. The sample holds about 480,000 clones, 89% seen once. Sequencing was performed on peripheral blood. The origin of the receptors is a man aged 18 to 30 with COVID-19, enrolled during active disease.

This clone was observed once. The chain links TRBV30 to TRBJ2-1; TRBD2 agrees at 7 bases. Germline CDR1 is GTSNPN and CDR2 is SVGIG (reference sequence). The CDR3 runs 16 residues. J was trimmed by 1 base and V by 1 base; bases with no gene match: 7. This CDR3 is CAWSGPGGRSYNEQFF. For the CDR3, the DNA is TGTGCCTGGAGTGGACCGGGGGGACGGTCCTACAATGAGCAGTTCTTC.

V and J are TRBV7-9 and TRBJ2-1; the D gene is possibly TRBD2 (6 bases). V shed 2 bases and J shed 9 bases, with 8 bases lying between them. Per the germline V gene, CDR1 is SEHNR and CDR2 is FQNEAQ (reference sequence). The CDR3 spans 12 residues. CDR3 region: CASSLTEGEQFF. CDR3 bases: TGTGCCAGCAGCTTAACGGAGGGTGAGCAGTTCTTC.

This clone was recorded a few times. J is TRBJ1-1 and V is TRBV14; no clear D. Trimming shortened V by 7 bases and J by 6 bases, and 15 bases separated the two germline ends. The CDR3 contains 13 residues. CDR1 is SGHDN, CDR2 FVKESK, per germline. CDR3 coding DNA: TGTGCCAGCACCCCGGCGAGGGTCTCTGAAGCTTTCTTT. This sequence encodes CASTPARVSEAFF.

The chain employs TRBV5-1 and TRBJ2-7; TRBD2 matches 7 bases. The CDR3 is made up of 14 amino acids. Germline V CDR1 and CDR2: SGHRS, YFSETQ. V shed 3 bases and J 7 bases; nucleotides not matched to a gene: 10. DNA for the CDR3: TGCGCCAGCAGCTACCAGGTGAGAGCGGGAGAGCAGTACTTC. It encodes CASSYQVRAGEQYF.

The chain uses TRBV20-1 and TRBJ1-4, with 9 bases that match TRBD1. The trim removed 3 bases at V and 8 bases at J, leaving 7 bases unmatched. This CDR3 has 14 amino acids. Germline-derived CDR1 and CDR2 are DFQATT and SNEGSKA (reference sequence). CDR3: CSASPGTGREKLFF. The CDR3 coding sequence is TGCAGTGCTAGTCCCGGGACAGGGCGGGAAAAACTGTTTTTT.

This chain uses TRBV2 with TRBJ1-1; unclear D gene. The CDR3 is made up of 14 amino acids. Trimming stripped 4 bases from V and 3 bases from J, with 12 bases between. Germline CDR1 is SNHLY and CDR2 is FYNNEI. CDR3 sequence (DNA): TGTGCCAGCAGTGCCAGTTTGGGAGACACTGAAGCTTTCTTT. It codes for CASSASLGDTEAFF. The full variable domain, rest sourced from reference TRBV2 and TRBJ1-1, is EPEVTQTPSHQVTQMGQEVILRCVPISNHLYFYWYRQILGQKVEFLVSFYNNEISEKSEIFDDQFSVERPDGSNFTLKIRSTKLEDSAMYFCASSASLGDTEAFFGQGTRLTVV.

This chain links TRBV30 with TRBJ2-3; TRBD1 might be the D (6 bases). This CDR3 region has 14 residues. Trimming took 2 bases from V and 0 from J, leaving 9 bases between them. Looked up from germline, CDR1 is GTSNPN and CDR2 is SVGIG (reference sequence). This chain's CDR3 is CAWSQGFSTDTQYF. The CDR3 nucleotides read TGTGCCTGGAGTCAGGGGTTCAGCACAGATACGCAGTATTTT.

J is TRBJ1-4 and V is TRBV28, with D uncertain. This CDR3 contains 14 residues. The germline CDR1 and CDR2 sequences are MDHEN and SYDVKM. Trimming stripped 5 bases from V and 0 bases from J, with 7 bases between. CDR3 coding DNA: TGTGCCAGCAGTCCACAGTCAACTAATGAAAAACTGTTTTTT. Its translation: CASSPQSTNEKLFF.

CDR3: CASSIVANEQFF. Here the CDR3 DNA reads TGTGCCAGTAGTATCGTAGCGAATGAGCAGTTCTTC. This chain connects TRBV19 to TRBJ2-1, with D possibly being TRBD2 (5 bases). Germline V lookup: CDR1 LNHDA, CDR2 SQIVND (reference sequence). The CDR3 has 12 amino acids. The ends were cut back, 3 bases at V and 7 bases at J, with 7 bases in the middle.

This rearrangement joins TRBV2 to TRBJ1-1; D is unclear. CDR3 size: 13 residues. The germline CDR1 and CDR2 sequences are SNHLY and FYNNEI. V was clipped by 0 bases and J by 6 bases, with 8 bases between them. CDR3 nucleotide sequence: TGTGCCAGCAGTGAAGCGCGGGCGGCTGAAGCTTTCTTT. Its protein is CASSEARAAEAFF.

This chain uses TRBV7-2 with TRBJ2-7, with TRBD2 identical over 9 bases. V lost 5 bases and J lost 3; bases outside the gene matches: 5. This CDR3 comprises 14 residues. The V gene's germline CDR1 is SGHTA and CDR2 FQGNSA. CDR3 in amino acids: CASSETSGFYEQYF. The CDR3 DNA follows: TGTGCCAGCAGCGAAACTAGCGGGTTCTACGAGCAGTACTTC. The variable domain in full, completed from reference TRBV7-2 and TRBJ2-7, reads GAGVSQSPSNKVTEKGKDVELRCDPISGHTALYWYRQSLGQGLEFLIYFQGNSAPDKSGLPSDRFSAERTGGSVSTLTIQRTQQEDSAVYLCASSETSGFYEQYFGPGTRLTVT.

The rearrangement uses TRBV5-1 and TRBJ2-1; a weak D match, TRBD2 (6 bases). Trimming pared 6 bases from V and 5 bases from J, leaving 12 bases between. Germline CDR1 SGHRS, CDR2 YFSETQ. CDR3 length: 13 amino acids. CDR3 bases: TGCGCCAGCAAGATAGCGGTTCACAATGAGCAGTTCTTC. This translates into CASKIAVHNEQFF.

The CDR3 here is CSARGSSYEQYF. CDR3 DNA sequence: TGCAGCGCCAGGGGCAGCTCCTACGAGCAGTACTTC. The chain has TRBV29-1 and TRBJ2-7; D is perhaps TRBD1 (6 bases). Trimming pared 7 bases from V and 0 bases from J, leaving 10 bases between. CDR1 and CDR2 (germline): SQVTM, ANQGSEA. The CDR3 is 12 residues long.

The chain is built from TRBV25-1 and TRBJ1-1; possibly TRBD1 for D (6 bases). Trimming took 4 bases from V and 7 from J, leaving 13 bases between them. This CDR3 comprises 13 residues. CDR1 is MGHDK, CDR2 SYGVNS, per germline. The CDR3 loop is CASSVYVQGEAFF. The CDR3 bases are TGTGCCAGCAGTGTTTACGTACAGGGTGAAGCTTTCTTT.

The chain employs TRBV4-1 and TRBJ2-1; 12 positions match TRBD2. The V and J ends lost 4 bases and 7 bases, in that order; junction bases with no gene match: 5. This CDR3 region has 15 residues. Germline V gene lookup returns CDR1 MGHRA and CDR2 YSYEKL. CDR3 sequence: CASSLTSGGWNEQFF. CDR3 nucleotide sequence: TGCGCCAGCAGCCTGACTAGCGGGGGCTGGAATGAGCAGTTCTTC.

This clone has a single count. The CDR3 nucleotides read TGTGCCAGCAGCCTTACAGGGGACCCCAGCATTGAGCAGTTCTTC. It encodes CASSLTGDPSIEQFF. The rearrangement joins TRBV6-5 to TRBJ2-1, with 7 bases identical to TRBD1. CDR1 is MNHEY and CDR2 is SVGAGI in the germline V gene. The CDR3 has 15 residues. V gave up 6 bases and J gave up 9 bases; unmatched junction bases: 14.

The chain links TRBV10-3 to TRBJ2-1; perhaps TRBD2 as D (6 bases). Germline CDR1 and CDR2: ENHRY and SYGVKD. Trimming left V 0 bases short and J 5 bases short, with 11 bases between. This CDR3 is 15 amino acids long. The CDR3 DNA follows: TGTGCCATCAGTGAGTCTTTAGCGGCCAACAATGAGCAGTTCTTC. As protein: CAISESLAANNEQFF.

This clone showed up just a few times. The J gene is TRBJ2-2, the V gene TRBV2, with 7 bases identical to TRBD2. This CDR3 region has 15 residues. V was pared by 4 bases and J by 6 bases, with 8 bases of the junction left unmatched. Germline V lookup: CDR1 SNHLY, CDR2 FYNNEI. CDR3 coding DNA: TGTGCCAGCAGTGGGAGCGGGAAAAGCTCCGGGGAGCTGTTTTTT. As protein: CASSGSGKSSGELFF.

The chain uses TRBV7-2 and TRBJ2-5; D unresolved. Germline V CDR1 and CDR2: SGHTA, FQGNSA. The length of the CDR3 is 16 residues. V dropped 1 base and J dropped 2 bases, with 14 bases sitting between them. The CDR3 coding sequence is TGTGCCAGCAGCTTAGGCGGTCGGCGGCTACAAGAGACCCAGTACTTC. Translation gives CASSLGGRRLQETQYF. Full variable domain (remainder filled in from reference TRBV7-2 and TRBJ2-5): GAGVSQSPSNKVTEKGKDVELRCDPISGHTALYWYRQSLGQGLEFLIYFQGNSAPDKSGLPSDRFSAERTGGSVSTLTIQRTQQEDSAVYLCASSLGGRRLQETQYFGPGTRLLVL.

This rearrangement joins TRBV11-3 to TRBJ2-5; maybe TRBD1 (6 bases). Germline lookup yields CDR1 SGHNT and CDR2 YENEEA. The CDR3 is made up of 14 amino acids. Trimming pared 5 bases from V and 5 bases from J, leaving 15 bases between. The CDR3 DNA reads TGTGCCAGCAGCCGCGGACAGCCGAGGGAGACCCAGTACTTC. It yields the protein CASSRGQPRETQYF.

The chain recombines TRBV9 with TRBJ2-3; 7 bases fit TRBD2. With V trimmed by 0 bases and J by 0 bases, 7 bases remained unmatched. The length of the CDR3 is 17 residues. Germline V gene lookup returns CDR1 SGDLS and CDR2 YYNGEE. CDR3 sequence (DNA): TGTGCCAGCAGCGTAGAGTCTAGCGGAGGGAGCACAGATACGCAGTATTTT. Protein sequence: CASSVESSGGSTDTQYF.

CDR3: CSVEGVEGMNTEAFF. The CDR3 bases are TGCAGCGTTGAAGGGGTGGAGGGTATGAACACTGAAGCTTTCTTT. The chain joins TRBV29-1 to TRBJ1-1; no firm D call. The CDR3 contains 15 residues. The V gene lost 1 base and the J gene lost 0 bases, with 12 bases spanning the gap. In germline, CDR1 is SQVTM, CDR2 ANQGSEA.

This clone was picked up one time. The chain recombines TRBV3-1 (or the pseudogene TRBV3-2) with TRBJ2-3; D gene unclear. V lost 1 base to trimming and J lost 4 bases, with 6 bases between them. The CDR3 totals 13 residues. Per the germline V gene, CDR1 is LGHDT and CDR2 is YNNKEL (reference sequence). CDR3 sequence reads: CASSQVTADTQYF. The CDR3 DNA reads TGTGCCAGCAGCCAAGTTACTGCAGATACGCAGTATTTT.